The 16 T cell receptor beta chains below all came from one sample that was sequenced in a study of identical twins. A single record per CDR3 protein comes from TCRdb applying MiXCR to the 5' RACE reads. The table shows 200,000 to 300,000 distinct CDR3 sequences, with over 9.5% occurring only once. Sequencing was carried out using memory T cells sorted from blood. Source of these receptors: a middle-aged man in good health.

A few counts support this clonotype. The chain recombines TRBV5-1 with TRBJ2-5; 7 positions match TRBD1. CDR3 length: 13 amino acids. The germline V gene has CDR1 SGHRS and CDR2 YFSETQ. V dropped 2 bases and J dropped 3; count of bases not matched to a gene: 1. CDR3 amino acids: CASSFQGEETQYF. The CDR3 coding sequence is TGCGCCAGCAGCTTCCAGGGGGAAGAGACCCAGTACTTC.

The V gene is TRBV6-5, the J gene TRBJ2-5; TRBD1 might be the D (6 bases). V was clipped by 8 bases and J by 9 bases, with 16 bases between them. The CDR3 covers 12 residues. Germline-derived CDR1 and CDR2 are MNHEY and SVGAGI. In DNA, the CDR3 is TGTGCCAGCTCTAGAGGGTGGGGGCCCCAGTACTTC. It is translated as CASSRGWGPQYF.

This clonotype was recorded at least ten times. This chain connects TRBV28 to TRBJ2-7; 9 bases are shared with TRBD1. Germline trimming cut 5 bases from V and 5 bases from J; bases unmatched to any gene: 10. This CDR3 is built from 15 residues. In germline, CDR1 is MDHEN, CDR2 SYDVKM. CDR3 sequence reads: CASSPPGQGWHEQYF. CDR3 nucleotides: TGTGCCAGCAGTCCGCCGGGACAGGGCTGGCACGAGCAGTACTTC.

The J gene is TRBJ2-7, the V gene TRBV29-1, with 7 bases fitting TRBD2. After removal of 4 bases from V and 0 bases from J, the junction contained 6 bases not matched to a gene. The CDR3 spans 14 residues. The germline V gene encodes CDR1 SQVTM and CDR2 ANQGSEA. The CDR3 sequence is CSVAGGSSSYEQYF. The DNA of the CDR3 is TGCAGCGTTGCGGGAGGATCGAGCTCCTACGAGCAGTACTTC.

This clonotype showed up many times. J is TRBJ2-5 and V is TRBV12-3 or TRBV12-4; D gene unclear. Trimming took 3 bases from V and 5 from J, leaving 10 bases between them. This CDR3 comprises 13 residues. The CDR3 protein is CASSFGYGETQYF. In DNA form, the CDR3 reads TGTGCCAGCAGTTTTGGCTATGGGGAGACCCAGTACTTC.

This clonotype was recorded many times. The chain combines TRBV27 with TRBJ2-2; TRBD1 aligns across 9 bases. This CDR3 contains 14 residues. The trim removed 6 bases at V and 7 bases at J, leaving 6 bases unmatched. Germline V gives CDR1 MNHEY, CDR2 SMNVEV (reference sequence). The CDR3 DNA is TGTGCCAGCAGGGGACAGGGAAGGATCGGGGAGCTGTTTTTT. This translates into CASRGQGRIGELFF.

The chain recombines TRBV4-1 with TRBJ1-5; D might be TRBD1 (6 bases). Looked up from germline, CDR1 is MGHRA and CDR2 is YSYEKL. The CDR3 is 14 residues long. Trimming pared 1 base from V and 7 bases from J, leaving 11 bases between. The CDR3 bases are TGCGCCAGCAGCCAAGGTCGGGGGCCCCAGCCCCAGCATTTT. Its protein product is CASSQGRGPQPQHF.

This clonotype has just a few counts. The genes are TRBV5-4 and TRBJ2-1, with D perhaps given as TRBD1 or TRBD2 (5 bases each). The V gene lost 2 bases and the J gene lost 8 bases, with 14 bases spanning the gap. Germline values: CDR1 SGHNT, CDR2 YYREEE (reference sequence). The CDR3 has 14 residues. The CDR3: CASSFWALGDEQFF. The CDR3 DNA follows: TGTGCCAGCAGCTTTTGGGCTCTGGGGGATGAGCAGTTCTTC.

This clonotype has just a few counts. V is TRBV6-1 and J is TRBJ1-3; a weak D match, TRBD1 (5 bases). CDR3 length: 19 residues. Trimming stripped 5 bases from V and 2 bases from J, with 25 bases between. Germline loops: CDR1 MNHNS, CDR2 SASEGT. The CDR3 loop is CASSRDAVGTRAAGNTIYF. The CDR3 DNA is TGTGCCAGCAGTCGCGACGCTGTTGGCACCAGGGCGGCTGGAAACACCATATATTTT.

There are many counts of this clonotype. The rearrangement joins TRBV25-1 to TRBJ2-4; D may be TRBD2 (5 bases). Per the germline V gene, CDR1 is MGHDK and CDR2 is SYGVNS. Trimming cost V 0 bases and J 2 bases, with 8 bases left between them. The CDR3 runs 15 residues. CDR3: CASSEYSGTKNIQYF. In DNA, the CDR3 is TGTGCCAGCAGTGAATATTCCGGGACCAAAAACATTCAGTACTTC.

There are many counts of this clonotype. V is TRBV7-2 and J is TRBJ2-7; 7 nucleotides match TRBD2. V lost 1 base to trimming and J lost 0 bases; unmatched junction nucleotides: 6. Germline V lookup: CDR1 SGHTA, CDR2 FQGNSA. The CDR3 is 16 residues long. This CDR3 reads CASSLVGGVSSYEQYF. As DNA, the CDR3 is TGTGCCAGCAGCTTAGTTGGGGGGGTCAGCTCCTACGAGCAGTACTTC.

This clonotype was observed many times. The chain joins TRBV28 to TRBJ1-1; no firm D call. The ends were cut back, 8 bases at V and 1 base at J, with 8 bases in the middle. Germline loops: CDR1 MDHEN, CDR2 SYDVKM. The CDR3 sequence is 12 residues long. This CDR3 reads CASVRQNTEAFF. The CDR3 nucleotides read TGTGCCAGCGTCAGGCAGAACACTGAAGCTTTCTTT.

V is TRBV5-1 and J is TRBJ2-3; 9 bases map to TRBD1. With V trimmed by 0 bases and J by 2 bases, 4 bases remained unmatched. Germline V gene sequence: CDR1 SGHRS, CDR2 YFSETQ. The CDR3 length is 16 residues. The CDR3 bases are TGCGCCAGCAGCTTGGCCGGGACAGGGTTCACAGATACGCAGTATTTT. This gives the protein CASSLAGTGFTDTQYF. The full variable domain, completed using reference TRBV5-1 and TRBJ2-3, is KAGVTQTPRYLIKTRGQQVTLSCSPISGHRSVSWYQQTPGQGLQFLFEYFSETQRNKGNFPGRFSGRQFSNSRSEMNVSTLELGDSALYLCASSLAGTGFTDTQYFGPGTRLTVL.

In this sample, this clonotype turned up a few times. The rearrangement joins TRBV6-5 to TRBJ1-2, with 9 bases that match TRBD1. Germline lookup yields CDR1 MNHEY and CDR2 SVGAGI. CDR3 length: 14 residues. The junction had 6 bases not matched to a gene; V was cut back by 4 bases and J by 6 bases. CDR3 nucleotides: TGTGCCAGCAGTTTTACGGACAGGGGAGATGGCTACACCTTC. This codes for CASSFTDRGDGYTF.

In DNA, the CDR3 is TGTGCCAGCAGCGTCCCAGCCGAAGGAGATACGCAGTATTTT. Residues: CASSVPAEGDTQYF. V gene TRBV9 combines with J gene TRBJ2-3; D gene ambiguous. The ends were cut back, 2 bases at V and 5 bases at J, with 12 bases in the middle. Germline CDR1 reads SGDLS; CDR2 reads YYNGEE. The CDR3 spans 14 residues. The variable domain in full, with the rest retrieved from reference TRBV9 and TRBJ2-3, is DSGVTQTPKHLITATGQRVTLRCSPRSGDLSVYWYQQSLDQGLQFLIQYYNGEERAKGNILERFSAQQFPDLHSELNLSSLELGDSALYFCASSVPAEGDTQYFGPGTRLTVL.

This chain's CDR3 is CSARAPPGQSTDTQYF. CDR3 nucleotides: TGCAGTGCTAGGGCCCCTCCGGGACAGTCAACAGATACGCAGTATTTT. The J gene is TRBJ2-3, the V gene TRBV20-1; 7 bases fit TRBD1. The CDR3 has 16 residues. V shed 3 bases and J 3 bases; nucleotides not matched to a gene: 12. Germline V lookup: CDR1 DFQATT, CDR2 SNEGSKA (reference sequence).